The clone carrying this TCR beta chain was picked up a small number of times. Its specificity is not known. This specimen belongs to a study of vaccination and CD4 T cells after COVID-19. Germline assignment: CDR1 SGHTA and CDR2 FQGNSA. V lost 5 bases to trimming and J lost 2 bases; unmatched junction nucleotides: 7. This CDR3 region has 15 residues. Treatment meaning: roughly 11-day PBMC culture with coronavirus spike peptide pools or control peptides (ViraFEST assay). Once cultured about eleven days, CD4+ T cells underwent isolation by negative selection. Researchers used the Oncomine TCR Beta short-read assay to sequence DNA from cultured CD4+ T cells. CD4+ T cells were cultured, and genomic DNA was extracted from them. Each CDR3 protein is one row after TCRdb ran MiXCR on the PCR reads. Here the sample spans approximately 15,000 distinct CDR3 sequences, 50% to 75% being singletons.

The rearrangement links TRBV7-2 to TRBJ1-2; 8 nucleotides align to TRBD1. Sequencing was carried out using CD4+ T cells from blood, cultured in vitro. This sequence was found in a human donor who had recovered from COVID-19. The CDR3 is CASSPTGGINYGYTF. The CDR3 nucleotides are TGTGCCAGCAGCCCCACAGGGGGTATAAACTATGGCTACACCTTC.